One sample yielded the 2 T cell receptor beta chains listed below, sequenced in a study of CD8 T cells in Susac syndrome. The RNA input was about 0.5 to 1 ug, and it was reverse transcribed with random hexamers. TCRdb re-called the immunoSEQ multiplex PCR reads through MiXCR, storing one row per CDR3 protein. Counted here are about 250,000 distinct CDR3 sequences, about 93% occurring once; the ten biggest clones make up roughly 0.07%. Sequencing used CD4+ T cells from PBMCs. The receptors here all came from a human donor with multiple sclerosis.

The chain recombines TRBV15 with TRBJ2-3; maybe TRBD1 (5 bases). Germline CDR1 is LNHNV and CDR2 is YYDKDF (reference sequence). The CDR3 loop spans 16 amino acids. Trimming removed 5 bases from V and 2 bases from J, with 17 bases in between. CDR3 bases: TGTGCCACCAGCCTGACACAGGTAGGCGCCACAGATACGCAGTATTTT. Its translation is CATSLTQVGATDTQYF.

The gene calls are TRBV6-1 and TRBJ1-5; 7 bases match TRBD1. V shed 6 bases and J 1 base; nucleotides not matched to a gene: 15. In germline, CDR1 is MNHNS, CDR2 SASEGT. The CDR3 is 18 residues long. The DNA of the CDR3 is TGTGCCAGCAGCCGCCGACGGACAGGCATGGGAAGCAATCAGCCCCAGCATTTT. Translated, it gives CASSRRRTGMGSNQPQHF.